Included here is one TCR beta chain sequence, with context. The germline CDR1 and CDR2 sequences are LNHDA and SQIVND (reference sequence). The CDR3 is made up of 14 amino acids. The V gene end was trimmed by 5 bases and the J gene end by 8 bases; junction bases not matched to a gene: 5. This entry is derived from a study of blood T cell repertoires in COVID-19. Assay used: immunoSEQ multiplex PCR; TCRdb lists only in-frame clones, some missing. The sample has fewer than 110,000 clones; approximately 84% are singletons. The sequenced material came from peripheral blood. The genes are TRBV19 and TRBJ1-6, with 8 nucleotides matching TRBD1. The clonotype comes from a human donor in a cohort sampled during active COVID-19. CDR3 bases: TGTGCCAGTAGTTCTCGGGACAGGTATTCACCCCTCCACTTT. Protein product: CASSSRDRYSPLHF.